This TCR beta chain was obtained from a study of T cells in Graves' hyperthyroidism and ophthalmopathy. Study background: Before any treatment, at initial diagnosis, peripheral blood was collected. Study results and limitations: The majority of expanded thyroid clonotypes above 0.001 also appeared in blood.

The CDR3 is 13 residues long. Germline values: CDR1 ENHRY, CDR2 SYGVKD. V gave up 4 bases and J gave up 7 bases, with 14 bases separating them. Amplified TCR beta CDR3 regions came from RNA transcripts. Carried out on the TCR CDR3, a first-round RT-PCR used the HTBI primer set. TCRdb re-called the multiplex PCR reads with MiXCR, one entry per CDR3 protein. The table lists 750,000 to 950,000 distinct CDR3 sequences, about two fifths of them singletons. A remark on this clonotype: Its antigen is currently unknown.

The study enrolled patients aged 18 to 65 with newly diagnosed hyperthyroidism of under 2 months' duration. The receptor comes from a young man with Graves' hyperthyroidism. The sequencing input was blood. The V gene is TRBV10-3, the J gene TRBJ2-7; D gene ambiguous. The CDR3 DNA follows: TGTGCCATCAGTGGTCGGGCCACCGCGGAGCAGTACTTC. It is translated as CAISGRATAEQYF.